Described below is a single T cell receptor (beta chain) sequence and its context. No antigen is known for it. Base qualities are missing; no much larger clone stands one base away. V trim: 7 bases; J trim: 6 bases; unmatched bases: 5. The cysteine opens and the phenylalanine closes a CDR3 of 13 amino acids. CDR3 DNA only is kept here, 39 bases in frame from base 1. The sample is drawn from a study of blood T cell repertoires in COVID-19 (dated by TCRdb to the early 2020s). Context from the whole study: Samples from collaborators originated in the United States, Italy and Spain and spanned both the acute and convalescent phases of COVID-19. The repertoires were made available in a free public database intended to serve as a resource for research on the immune response to SARS-CoV-2. The prospective study material was composed of cDNA or gDNA derived from T cells, B-cell-depleted T cells, or PBMCs. Where available, HLA class I and class II types were obtained from metadata supplied by the sample provider rather than from assay-based typing. The samples were drawn from two sources: the first 160 participants of the ongoing ImmuneRACE study, and 1,200 or so subjects contributed by 6 global collaborators. Subjects who had been exposed to COVID-19, were actively infected with it, or had recovered from it provided the deeply sampled blood TCRbeta repertoires that made up the dataset. Nearly every sample came with metadata listing a de-identified subject ID, COVID-19 status, age in years and sex. What the work shows at the level of the full study, not this receptor alone: The quantity of clinical and demographic metadata differed by source and by participant and was supplied without curation.

The immunoSEQ Assay, a bias-controlled multiplex PCR, was used to amplify TCRbeta CDR3 regions from genomic DNA. In the authors' own workflow: Within the assay, amplification of reference gene primers was used to estimate how many nucleated cells each sample contained. Sequence reads were collapsed and filtered to measure the absolute abundance of every unique TCRbeta CDR3 rearrangement. For each sample, productive Simpson clonality was calculated as the square root of Simpson's diversity index across productive rearrangements. TCRdb provides this immuneACCESS table in a form limited to in-frame rearrangements. Some clones are lacking; in checked studies, under half of them reflect an unresolved V gene, and why the rest are absent is not known. The DNA gave D and trimming, while V, J and clone size come from that table. The sample yields 100,000 to 110,000 clones; roughly nine tenths were counted once. The top ten clones comprise about 1.9% of the sample.

Collaborating institutions collected whole blood in K2EDTA tubes following their own protocols. Collaborator samples were shipped for TCRbeta analysis as frozen whole blood, isolated PBMCs, or DNA extracted from either sample type. The chain uses TRBV12-3 or TRBV12-4 and TRBJ1-5, with 8 junctional bases fitting TRBD1. The TCR comes from a man aged 45 to 65 with active COVID-19. Sequencing was carried out using peripheral blood. The CDR3 corresponds to CASTLTGAQPQHF. The DNA is TGTGCCAGCACCCTGACAGGGGCTCAGCCCCAGCATTTT.